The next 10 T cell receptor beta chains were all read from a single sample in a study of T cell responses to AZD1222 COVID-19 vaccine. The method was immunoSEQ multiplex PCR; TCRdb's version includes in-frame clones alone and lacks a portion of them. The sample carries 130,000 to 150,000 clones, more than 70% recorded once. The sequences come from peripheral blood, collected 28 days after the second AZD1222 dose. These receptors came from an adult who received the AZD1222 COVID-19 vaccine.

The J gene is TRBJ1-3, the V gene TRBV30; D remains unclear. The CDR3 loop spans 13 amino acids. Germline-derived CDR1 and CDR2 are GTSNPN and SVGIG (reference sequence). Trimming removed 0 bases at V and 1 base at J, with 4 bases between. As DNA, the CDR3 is TGTGCCTGGAGTGTCAAATCTGGAAACACCATATATTTT. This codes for CAWSVKSGNTIYF.

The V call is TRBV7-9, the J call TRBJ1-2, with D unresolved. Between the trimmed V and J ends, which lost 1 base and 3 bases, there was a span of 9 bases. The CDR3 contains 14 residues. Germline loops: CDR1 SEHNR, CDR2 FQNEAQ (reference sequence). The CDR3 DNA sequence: TGTGCCAGCAGCTTAGAACCCCAATACTATGGCTACACCTTC. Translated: CASSLEPQYYGYTF.

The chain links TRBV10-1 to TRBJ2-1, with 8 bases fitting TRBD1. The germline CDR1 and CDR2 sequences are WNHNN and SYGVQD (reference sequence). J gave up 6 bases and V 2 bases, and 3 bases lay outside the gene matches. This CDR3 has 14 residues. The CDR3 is CASSERTGSNEQFF. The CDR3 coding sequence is TGCGCCAGCAGTGAGAGGACAGGGAGCAATGAGCAGTTCTTC.

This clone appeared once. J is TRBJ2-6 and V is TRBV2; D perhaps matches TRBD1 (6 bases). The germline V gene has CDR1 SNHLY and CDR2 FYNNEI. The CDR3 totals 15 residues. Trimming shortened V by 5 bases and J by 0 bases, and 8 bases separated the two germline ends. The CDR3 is CASSLQGSGANVLTF. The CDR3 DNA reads TGTGCCAGCAGTCTACAGGGCTCTGGGGCCAACGTCCTGACTTTC.

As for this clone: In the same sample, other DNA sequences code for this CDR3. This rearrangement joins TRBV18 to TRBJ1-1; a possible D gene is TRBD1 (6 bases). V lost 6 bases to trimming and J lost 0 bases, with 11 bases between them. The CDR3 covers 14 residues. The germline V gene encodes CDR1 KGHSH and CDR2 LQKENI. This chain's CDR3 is CASSPTGMNTEAFF. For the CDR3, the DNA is TGTGCCAGCTCGCCTACAGGGATGAACACTGAAGCTTTCTTT.

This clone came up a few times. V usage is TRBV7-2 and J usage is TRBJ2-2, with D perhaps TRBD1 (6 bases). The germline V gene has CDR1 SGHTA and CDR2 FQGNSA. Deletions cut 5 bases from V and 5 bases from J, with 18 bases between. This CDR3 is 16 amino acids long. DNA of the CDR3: TGTGCCAGCAGCCCGAGGATACAGGGAGCAACCGGGGAGCTGTTTTTT. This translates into CASSPRIQGATGELFF.

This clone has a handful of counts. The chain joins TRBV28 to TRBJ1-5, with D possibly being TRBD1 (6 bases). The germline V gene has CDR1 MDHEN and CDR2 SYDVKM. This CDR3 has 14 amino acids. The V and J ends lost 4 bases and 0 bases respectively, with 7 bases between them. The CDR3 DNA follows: TGTGCCAGCAGTTCAGGGGTTAGCAATCAGCCCCAGCATTTT. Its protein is CASSSGVSNQPQHF.

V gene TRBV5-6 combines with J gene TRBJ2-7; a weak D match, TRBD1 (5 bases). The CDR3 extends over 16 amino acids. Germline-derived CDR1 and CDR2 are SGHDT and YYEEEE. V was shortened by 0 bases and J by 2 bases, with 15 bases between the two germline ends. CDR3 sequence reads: CASSLGQGMLPYEQYF. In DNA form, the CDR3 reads TGTGCCAGCAGCTTGGGGCAGGGAATGCTACCCTACGAGCAGTACTTC.

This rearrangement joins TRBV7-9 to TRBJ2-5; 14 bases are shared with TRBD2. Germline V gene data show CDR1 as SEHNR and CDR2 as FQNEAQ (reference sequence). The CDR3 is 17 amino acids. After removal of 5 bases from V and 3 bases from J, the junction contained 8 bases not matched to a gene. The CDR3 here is CASSKEWGLAGEETQYF. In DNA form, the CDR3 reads TGTGCCAGCAGCAAAGAATGGGGACTAGCGGGAGAAGAGACCCAGTACTTC.

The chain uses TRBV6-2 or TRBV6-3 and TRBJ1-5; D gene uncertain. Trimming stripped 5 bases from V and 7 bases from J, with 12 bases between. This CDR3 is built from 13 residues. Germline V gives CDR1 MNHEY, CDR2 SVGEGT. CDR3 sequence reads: CASSAAEEQPQHF. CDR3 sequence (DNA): TGTGCCAGCAGTGCGGCGGAGGAACAGCCCCAGCATTTT.